This section outlines one TCR beta chain sequence together with its context. Germline V gene data show CDR1 as SEHNR and CDR2 as FQNEAQ (reference sequence). This CDR3 contains 13 residues. The V gene end was trimmed by 5 bases and the J gene end by 8 bases; junction bases not matched to a gene: 7. These data are taken from a study of blood T cell repertoires in COVID-19. Study at large: The study drew acute and convalescent COVID-19 samples from the United States, Italy and Spain. T cells, B-cell-depleted T cells, or PBMCs supplied cDNA or gDNA.

As handled by the study authors: Amplification of reference gene primers provided the estimated nucleated cell counts. The data were produced by immunoSEQ multiplex PCR, yet TCRdb's version contains in-frame clones alone and is incomplete. V, J and clone size are those of that table, while D and trimming were read from the DNA. Of fewer than 250,000 clones in the sample, 92% are singletons; the top ten hold around 1.2%. This sequence originates from a man aged 30-40 years with acute or convalescent COVID-19. The J gene is TRBJ2-3, the V gene TRBV7-9; 7 positions match TRBD1. The sequenced material came from peripheral blood. The CDR3 here is CASSAERQGTQYF. The CDR3, as DNA: TGTGCCAGCAGCGCCGAAAGACAGGGTACGCAGTATTTT.